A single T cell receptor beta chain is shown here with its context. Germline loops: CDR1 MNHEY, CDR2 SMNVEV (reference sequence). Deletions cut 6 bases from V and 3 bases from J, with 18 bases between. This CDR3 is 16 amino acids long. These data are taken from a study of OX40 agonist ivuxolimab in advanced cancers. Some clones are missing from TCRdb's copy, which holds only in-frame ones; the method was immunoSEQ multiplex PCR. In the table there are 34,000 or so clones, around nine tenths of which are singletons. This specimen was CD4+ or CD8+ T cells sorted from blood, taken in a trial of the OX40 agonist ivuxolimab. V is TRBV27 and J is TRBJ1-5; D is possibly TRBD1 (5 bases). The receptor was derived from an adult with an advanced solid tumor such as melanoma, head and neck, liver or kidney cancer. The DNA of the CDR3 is TGTGCCAGCAGCTTCAGACCCTTGGGGCCCAATCAGCCCCAGCATTTT. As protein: CASSFRPLGPNQPQHF.